This is a list of T cell receptor beta chains from one sample in a study of shared clonotypes between healthy human individuals. Clones were read by immunoSEQ multiplex PCR, and TCRdb kept only the in-frame ones, dropping some. This table holds millions of clones, 85% to 95% found once. The specimen sequenced was naive CD4+ T cells sorted from blood. The source of these receptors is a man between 18 and 35 years old in good health. Both conserved end residues are part of each CDR3. Each record gives: V gene, J gene, CDR3 protein.

V: TRBV5-1
J: TRBJ2-1
CDR3: CASSPASPNNEQFF

V: TRBV27
J: TRBJ1-6
CDR3: CASSHSRDRGPKNSPLHF

V: TRBV5-1
J: TRBJ1-3
CDR3: CASSLDLGSGNTIYF

V: TRBV6-1
J: TRBJ2-7
CDR3: CASSEPTSGRVGEQYF

V: TRBV19
J: TRBJ1-2
CDR3: CASSPSNENGYTF

V: TRBV4-1
J: TRBJ1-2
CDR3: CASSHPGQGGGYTF

V: TRBV4-2
J: TRBJ2-3
CDR3: CASSRMGGTDTQYF

V: TRBV27
J: TRBJ2-4
CDR3: CASSPVRLGERNIQYF

V: TRBV4-3
J: TRBJ2-7
CDR3: CASSQAFENSYEQYF

V: TRBV6-6
J: TRBJ1-2
CDR3: CASSYRQRDGYTF

V: TRBV6-1
J: TRBJ1-3
CDR3: CASRGGGSGNTIYF

V: TRBV7-2
J: TRBJ2-2
CDR3: CASSFVSGENTGELFF

V: TRBV11-3
J: TRBJ2-5
CDR3: CASSQPFPETQYF

V: TRBV14
J: TRBJ2-1
CDR3: CASSQLTGTSDFDEQFF

V: TRBV7-8
J: TRBJ1-2
CDR3: CASSLRGGLDYGYTF

V: TRBV4-2
J: TRBJ2-3
CDR3: CASRRQGNTDTQYF

V: TRBV9
J: TRBJ2-3
CDR3: CASSVGAGGTTSTDTQYF

V: TRBV11-2
J: TRBJ2-2
CDR3: CASSLAMGGATGELFF

V: TRBV2
J: TRBJ1-1
CDR3: CASSEVAGNTEAFF

V: TRBV29-1
J: TRBJ2-5
CDR3: CSGGIAGGSPQETQYF

V: TRBV7-9
J: TRBJ2-7
CDR3: CASSAQHYEQYF

V: TRBV5-1
J: TRBJ1-2
CDR3: CASSLEGQASYGYTF

V: TRBV19
J: TRBJ2-2
CDR3: CASDFGQGWSGELFF

V: TRBV25-1
J: TRBJ1-1
CDR3: CASSAPIGSMNTEAFF